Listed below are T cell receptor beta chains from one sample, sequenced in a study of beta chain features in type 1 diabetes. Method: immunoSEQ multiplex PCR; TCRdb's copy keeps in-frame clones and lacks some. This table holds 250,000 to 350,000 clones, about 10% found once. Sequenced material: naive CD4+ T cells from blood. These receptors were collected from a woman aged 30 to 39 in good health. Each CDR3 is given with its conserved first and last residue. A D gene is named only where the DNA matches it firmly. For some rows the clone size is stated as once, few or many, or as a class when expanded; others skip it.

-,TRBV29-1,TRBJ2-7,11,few,TGCAGCGCCCAAAGGAGTTACGAGCAGTACTTC,CSAQRSYEQYF
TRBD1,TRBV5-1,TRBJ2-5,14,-,TGCGCCAGCAGCCAATCGACAGGGAGAGAGACCCAGTACTTC,CASSQSTGRETQYF
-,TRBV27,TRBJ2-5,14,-,TGTGCCAGCAGTTTATTGGGAGAACAAGAGACCCAGTACTTC,CASSLLGEQETQYF
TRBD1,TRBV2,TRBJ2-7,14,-,TGTGCCAGCAGGAGGGACAGGGGAACCTACGAGCAGTACTTC,CASRRDRGTYEQYF
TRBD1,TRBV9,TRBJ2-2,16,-,TGTGCCAGCAGCGAAACAGGGGGCGGTCTTCCCGGGGAGCTGTTTTTT,CASSETGGGLPGELFF
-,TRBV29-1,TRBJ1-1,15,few,TGCAGCGTTGAAGACCAGGGGAGCATGAACACTGAAGCTTTCTTT,CSVEDQGSMNTEAFF
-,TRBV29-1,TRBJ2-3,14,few,TGCAGCGTGGAGAGCGGATTTGGCACAGATACGCAGTATTTT,CSVESGFGTDTQYF
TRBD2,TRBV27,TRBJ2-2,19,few,TGTGCCAGCAGTCCACCGGGACTAGCGGGAGGCGAGAACACCGGGGAGCTGTTTTTT,CASSPPGLAGGENTGELFF
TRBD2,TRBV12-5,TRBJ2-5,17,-,TGTGCTAGTGGTTTGGGGACTAGCGGGAGAGCCCAAGAGACCCAGTACTTC,CASGLGTSGRAQETQYF
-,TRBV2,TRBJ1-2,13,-,TGTGCCAGCAGTGATAGGGAGGGCTATGGCTACACCTTC,CASSDREGYGYTF
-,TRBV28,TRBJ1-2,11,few,TGTGCCAGCCGACTGAACTATGGCTACACCTTC,CASRLNYGYTF
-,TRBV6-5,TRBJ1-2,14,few,TGTGCCAGCAGTCAAAACAGGGCGGCCTATGGCTACACCTTC,CASSQNRAAYGYTF
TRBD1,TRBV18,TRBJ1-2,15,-,TGTGCCAGCTCACCGGCTGACAGGGGGCTCTATGGCTACACCTTC,CASSPADRGLYGYTF
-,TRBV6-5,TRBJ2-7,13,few,TGTGCCAGCAGTTACCAGTCCTCCTACGAGCAGTACTTC,CASSYQSSYEQYF
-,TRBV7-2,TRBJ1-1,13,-,TGTGCCAGCAGGGCGGCGGGGGGCACTGAAGCTTTCTTT,CASRAAGGTEAFF
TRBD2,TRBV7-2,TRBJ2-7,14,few,TGTGCCAGTACAGAGACTAGCGGGAGGTACGAGCAGTACTTC,CASTETSGRYEQYF
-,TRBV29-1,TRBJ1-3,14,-,TGCAGCGGTAGGGACACCGGCTCTGGAAACACCATATATTTT,CSGRDTGSGNTIYF
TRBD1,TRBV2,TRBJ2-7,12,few,TGTGCCAGCAGGGACAGGGGGCACGAGCAGTACTTC,CASRDRGHEQYF
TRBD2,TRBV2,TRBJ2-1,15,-,TGTGCCAGCAGTGATGAAGGACTAGCGACCAATGAGCAGTTCTTC,CASSDEGLATNEQFF
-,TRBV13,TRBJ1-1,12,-,TGTGCCAGCAGCTTCCCATTACAGGAAGCTTTCTTT,CASSFPLQEAFF
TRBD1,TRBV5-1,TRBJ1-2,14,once,TGCGCCAGCAGCTCCCTACAGGGGGCGCGTGGCTACACCTTC,CASSSLQGARGYTF
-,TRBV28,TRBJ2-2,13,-,TGTGCCAGCAGTTTGCGGGACACCGGGGAGCTGTTTTTT,CASSLRDTGELFF
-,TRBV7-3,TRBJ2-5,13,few,TGTGCCAGCAGGACAGGAATCGGAGAGACCCAGTACTTC,CASRTGIGETQYF
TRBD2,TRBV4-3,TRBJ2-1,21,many,TGCGCCAGCAGCCAAGTAGGGACTAGCGGCAAAAACAGTTCAGAAGGGAATGAGCAGTTCTTC,CASSQVGTSGKNSSEGNEQFF
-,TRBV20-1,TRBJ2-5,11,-,TGCAGTGCTAGAGGTCTTGAGACCCAGTACTTC,CSARGLETQYF
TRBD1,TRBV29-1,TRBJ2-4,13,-,TGCAGCGTTGCTTGGCAGGGGGAAAACATTCAGTACTTC,CSVAWQGENIQYF
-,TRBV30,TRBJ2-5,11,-,TGTGCCTGGAGTCTAGGACAGACCCAGTACTTC,CAWSLGQTQYF
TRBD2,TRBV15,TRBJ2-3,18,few,TGTGCCACCAGAGCTCCTAGCGGGAGGCAGTCTAGCACAGATACGCAGTATTTT,CATRAPSGRQSSTDTQYF
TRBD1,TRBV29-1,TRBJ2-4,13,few,TGCAGCGCTCGACAGGGGGGACTGGATTTTCAGTACTTC,CSARQGGLDFQYF
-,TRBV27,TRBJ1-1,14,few,TGTGCCAGCAGTTTACCCGACAGGAACACTGAAGCTTTCTTT,CASSLPDRNTEAFF
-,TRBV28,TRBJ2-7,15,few,TGTGCCAGCAGTTTAGGAGGGGAGGTTTCCTACGAGCAGTACTTC,CASSLGGEVSYEQYF
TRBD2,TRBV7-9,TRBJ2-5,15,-,TGCGCCAGCAGCCCTAGGGCTAGCGGACAAGAGACCCAGTACTTC,CASSPRASGQETQYF
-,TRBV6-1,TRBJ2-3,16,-,TGTGCCAGCAGTGAACAAGAGAGCGGCACAAAAGATACGCAGTATTTT,CASSEQESGTKDTQYF
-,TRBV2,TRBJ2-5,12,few,TGTGCCGGTGGACTGGTGGAAGAGACCCAGTACTTC,CAGGLVEETQYF
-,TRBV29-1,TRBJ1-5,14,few,TGCAGCCCTAGCAAGGTGGAGAGCAATCAGCCCCAGCATTTT,CSPSKVESNQPQHF
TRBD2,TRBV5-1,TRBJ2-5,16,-,TGCGCCAGCAGACGTGGACTAGCGGGAAGTCAAGAGACCCAGTACTTC,CASRRGLAGSQETQYF
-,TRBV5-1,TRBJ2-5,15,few,TGCGCCAGCAGCTTGGTTGGGACACCCCAAGAGACCCAGTACTTC,CASSLVGTPQETQYF
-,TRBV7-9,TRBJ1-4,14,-,TGTGCCAGCAGCTATGACAGTGCTAATGAAAAACTGTTTTTT,CASSYDSANEKLFF
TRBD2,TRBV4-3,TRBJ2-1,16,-,TGCGCCAGCAGTGGCCCGACTAGCGGGAACTACAATGAGCAGTTCTTC,CASSGPTSGNYNEQFF
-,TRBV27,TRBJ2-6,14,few,TGTGCCAGCAGCCTGAGCTCTGGGGCCAACGTCCTGACTTTC,CASSLSSGANVLTF
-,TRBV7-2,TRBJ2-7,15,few,TGTGCCAGCAGCTTAGATTCAACAGCCCGCCCCGAGCAGTACTTC,CASSLDSTARPEQYF
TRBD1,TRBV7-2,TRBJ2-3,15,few,TGTGCCAGCAGCTTTCGGAAGGGACAGGCAGATACGCAGTATTTT,CASSFRKGQADTQYF
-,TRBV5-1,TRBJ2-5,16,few,TGCGCCAGCAGCTTGGAAGCGGCAGTGTTAGGAAAGACCCAGTACTTC,CASSLEAAVLGKTQYF
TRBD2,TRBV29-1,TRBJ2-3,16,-,TGCAGCGTTGACATGGCTAGCGGAGTTAGCACAGATACGCAGTATTTT,CSVDMASGVSTDTQYF
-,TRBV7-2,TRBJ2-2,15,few,TGTGCCAGCAGCTTCTTTGGGAGAGGCACCGGGGAGCTGTTTTTT,CASSFFGRGTGELFF
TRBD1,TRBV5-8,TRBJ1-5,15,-,TGTGCCAGCAGCCCGGCCAGGGGGGCTAATCAGCCCCAGCATTTT,CASSPARGANQPQHF
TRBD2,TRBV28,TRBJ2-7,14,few,TGTGCCAGCAGTTTCGTCGGGGGGTTGGGAGAGCAGTACTTC,CASSFVGGLGEQYF
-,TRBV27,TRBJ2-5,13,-,TGTGCCAGCAGGTTAGGCAGCCAAGAGACCCAGTACTTC,CASRLGSQETQYF
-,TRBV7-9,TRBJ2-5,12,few,TGTGCCAGCGGCCAGCGAGAAGAGACCCAGTACTTC,CASGQREETQYF
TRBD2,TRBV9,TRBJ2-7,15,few,TGTGCCAGCAGCGTAGGGGCGGGAGGGCCCTACGAGCAGTACTTC,CASSVGAGGPYEQYF
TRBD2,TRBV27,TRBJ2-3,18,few,TGTGCCAGCAGTTTTTTCCCTGGACTAGCGGGAGGTATAGATACGCAGTATTTT,CASSFFPGLAGGIDTQYF